This TCR beta chain came from a study of cytomegalovirus exposure and HLA in healthy donors. V lost 6 bases, J lost 1 base, and 16 bases lay in between. The CDR3 extends over 16 amino acids. The germline V gene has CDR1 ENHRY and CDR2 SYGVKD. Libraries were prepared by immunoSEQ multiplex PCR; TCRdb keeps only in-frame clonotypes and omits some of them. The repertoire holds under 50,000 clones, with approximately 93% as singletons. The sample was PBMCs. The clonotype was recovered from a woman aged 18-29 years in good health and CMV-seropositive. The rearrangement links TRBV10-3 to TRBJ2-1, with D perhaps matching TRBD2 (6 bases). In nucleotides, the CDR3 is TGTGCCATCAGGGGAGGTGCTAGCAATTCCTACAATGAGCAGTTCTTC. Amino acids: CAIRGGASNSYNEQFF.